These 23 T cell receptor beta chains came from one sample sequenced in a study of blood T cell repertoires in COVID-19. The method was immunoSEQ multiplex PCR; TCRdb's version includes in-frame clones alone and lacks a portion of them. The repertoire consists of 250,000 to 350,000 clones, with approximately 90% occurring once and the leading ten covering around 0.84%. Sequencing was carried out using peripheral blood. These receptors were taken from a man aged 30-40 years with acute or convalescent COVID-19.

CDR3 in DNA: TGTGCCAGCAGCGTAGGACTAGCGGGGGGCCCTAGCACAGATACGCAGTATTTT. The encoded protein is CASSVGLAGGPSTDTQYF. The V call is TRBV9, the J call TRBJ2-3; TRBD2 aligns across 13 bases. V lost 0 bases to trimming and J lost 0 bases; unmatched junction nucleotides: 4. The germline CDR1 and CDR2 sequences are SGDLS and YYNGEE. The CDR3 spans 18 residues.

This clone was seen a handful of times. V gene TRBV7-8 combines with J gene TRBJ1-3; a possible D gene is TRBD1 (5 bases). Germline V gene lookup returns CDR1 SGHVS and CDR2 FQNEAQ. There are 13 residues in the CDR3. V lost 7 bases and J 8 bases, leaving 15 bases between the germline ends. The CDR3 here is CASKVGGRDTIYF. For the CDR3, the DNA is TGTGCCAGCAAGGTTGGGGGGAGGGACACCATATATTTT.

V usage is TRBV19 and J usage is TRBJ1-1, with D maybe TRBD1 (5 bases). The V gene lost 5 bases and the J gene lost 1 base, with 8 bases spanning the gap. Germline-derived CDR1 and CDR2 are LNHDA and SQIVND (reference sequence). The CDR3 is 13 residues long. CDR3 DNA sequence: TGTGCCAGTAGTCGGACACAGAACACTGAAGCTTTCTTT. Protein: CASSRTQNTEAFF.

The J gene is TRBJ1-3, the V gene TRBV7-6; no firm D call. This CDR3 contains 13 residues. From germline, CDR1 is SGHVS and CDR2 FNYEAQ. With 8 bases removed from V and 1 base from J, the gap between germline ends came to 9 bases. This CDR3 reads CASGGFSGNTIYF. Here the CDR3 DNA reads TGTGCCAGCGGAGGGTTTTCTGGAAACACCATATATTTT.

The chain carries TRBV5-1 and TRBJ1-1; D is undetermined. The V end was cut by 4 bases, the J end by 0 bases, with 10 bases between. CDR3 length: 14 amino acids. Germline CDR1 is SGHRS and CDR2 is YFSETQ. The CDR3 here is CASSPLDLNTEAFF. Written as DNA, the CDR3 is TGCGCCAGCAGCCCGCTAGATTTGAACACTGAAGCTTTCTTT.

This chain uses TRBV6-5 with TRBJ2-1, with D unresolved. Trimming cost V 6 bases and J 5 bases, with 14 bases left between them. CDR1 is MNHEY and CDR2 is SVGAGI in the germline V gene. The CDR3 contains 14 residues. Here the CDR3 reads CASRRRRDDNEQFF. In DNA form, the CDR3 reads TGTGCCAGCAGAAGGCGGAGAGATGACAATGAGCAGTTCTTC.

This sequence joins TRBV21-1 and TRBJ2-1; the table names TRBD2, a call not compared with the DNA. TRBV21-1 has pseudogene status. The CDR3 covers 15 residues. The CDR3 DNA reads as TGTGCCAGCAGCCCACCCGGGACTAGTGGTCGTGAGCAGTTCTTC. It translates to CASSPPGTSGREQFF.

The J gene is TRBJ1-4, the V gene TRBV3-1 (or the pseudogene TRBV3-2); TRBD1 matches at 10 bases. V lost 4 bases and J lost 3; bases outside the gene matches: 5. The CDR3 consists of 16 residues. Germline V gene lookup returns CDR1 LGHDT and CDR2 YNNKEL (reference sequence). CDR3: CASSRGQGRANEKLFF. The CDR3 DNA sequence: TGTGCCAGCAGCCGGGGACAGGGGCGAGCTAATGAAAAACTGTTTTTT.

This chain connects TRBV24-1 to TRBJ1-2; TRBD1 aligns across 12 bases. The germline CDR1 and CDR2 sequences are KGHDR and SFDVKD. Germline trimming cut 7 bases from V and 7 bases from J; bases unmatched to any gene: 6. The CDR3 totals 14 residues. The CDR3 DNA follows: TGTGCCACCAGGGGACAGGGGGCAGTGAGTGGCTACACCTTC. It specifies CATRGQGAVSGYTF.

V is TRBV2 and J is TRBJ1-5; no firm D call. With 2 bases removed from V and 1 base from J, the gap between germline ends came to 9 bases. The CDR3 has 15 residues. Germline CDR1 and CDR2: SNHLY and FYNNEI. The chain's CDR3 is CASSESVWSNQPQHF. CDR3 DNA sequence: TGTGCCAGCAGTGAATCGGTATGGAGCAATCAGCCCCAGCATTTT.

This chain links TRBV7-9 with TRBJ2-2; 10 bases line up with TRBD2. CDR1 and CDR2 (germline): SEHNR, FQNEAQ (reference sequence). Unmatched junction bases numbered 5, after V lost 10 bases and J lost 6 bases. The CDR3 consists of 13 residues. CDR3 loop: CAIKREGSGELFF. CDR3 coding DNA: TGTGCCATCAAGCGGGAGGGTTCCGGGGAGCTGTTTTTT. Based on the CDR3 plus reference TRBV7-9 and TRBJ2-2, the full variable domain is DTGVSQNPRHKITKRGQNVTFRCDPISEHNRLYWYRQTLGQGPEFLTYFQNEAQLEKSRLLSDRFSAERPKGSFSTLEIQRTEQGDSAMYLCAIKREGSGELFFGEGSRLTVL.

The CDR3 region has the DNA TGTGCCAGCAGTCCGGGACTAAGCGGGGGGGCGATCTACAATGAGCAGTTCTTC. It codes for CASSPGLSGGAIYNEQFF. The rearrangement joins TRBV27 to TRBJ2-1, with 10 bases matching TRBD2. This CDR3 is 18 amino acids long. Trimming at V came to 5 bases and at J to 3 bases, leaving 13 bases not matched to a gene. Germline V gene lookup returns CDR1 MNHEY and CDR2 SMNVEV (reference sequence).

CDR3 coding DNA: TGTGCCAGCAGCTTCGGGGACGGGAGCTTCTACGAGCAGTACTTC. This gives the protein CASSFGDGSFYEQYF. The chain couples TRBV7-3 to TRBJ2-7, with D tentatively TRBD2 (6 bases). Germline lookup yields CDR1 SGHTA and CDR2 FQGTGA. The length of the CDR3 is 15 residues. The V end lost 3 bases, the J end lost 3 bases, and 15 bases lay between the germline ends.

This chain joins TRBV2 and TRBJ2-7; D not certain. Per the germline V gene, CDR1 is SNHLY and CDR2 is FYNNEI. CDR3 length: 13 amino acids. Trimming left V 4 bases short and J 7 bases short, with 14 bases between. CDR3 region: CASSVGRIGEQYF. CDR3 nucleotides: TGTGCCAGCAGTGTCGGTCGGATCGGGGAGCAGTACTTC.

The chain links TRBV6-5 to TRBJ1-2, with a weak D call TRBD1 (5 bases). Germline loops: CDR1 MNHEY, CDR2 SVGAGI. This CDR3 has 14 residues. Trimming pared 0 bases from V and 7 bases from J, leaving 12 bases between. CDR3 region: CASSYSMYGGGYTF. The CDR3 DNA is TGTGCCAGCAGTTACTCGATGTACGGGGGTGGCTACACCTTC.

CDR3 region: CASSVGGRKLDNEQFF. As DNA, the CDR3 is TGTGCCAGCAGCGTAGGTGGGAGGAAATTGGACAATGAGCAGTTCTTC. The chain recombines TRBV9 with TRBJ2-1; D is perhaps TRBD2 (6 bases). The germline V and J ends were trimmed by 0 bases and 5 bases, with 15 bases remaining between them. The germline V gene encodes CDR1 SGDLS and CDR2 YYNGEE. The CDR3 totals 16 residues.

The chain carries TRBV5-6 and TRBJ1-5; TRBD1 matches 9 bases. Germline lookup yields CDR1 SGHDT and CDR2 YYEEEE. This CDR3 contains 14 residues. Trimming at V came to 4 bases and at J to 8 bases, leaving 7 bases not matched to a gene. The CDR3 DNA is TGTGCCAGCAGCGGCCGGGACAGGGCTGAGCCCCAGCATTTT. Translating gives CASSGRDRAEPQHF.

This clone was recorded only once. The V gene is TRBV11-2, the J gene TRBJ2-4, with D perhaps matching TRBD1 (6 bases). From germline, CDR1 is SGHAT and CDR2 FQNNGV. V lost 8 bases and J lost 5, with 19 bases in between. This CDR3 has 15 amino acids. The CDR3 reads CASASLRTEENIQYF. The CDR3 nucleotides are TGTGCCAGCGCGTCCCTCAGGACAGAAGAAAACATTCAGTACTTC.

Note on this clone: Other DNA sequences in the sample encode the same CDR3. The rearrangement links TRBV19 to TRBJ1-4; D remains ambiguous. There are 14 residues in the CDR3. With 6 bases removed from V and 0 bases from J, the gap between germline ends came to 8 bases. Germline V gives CDR1 LNHDA, CDR2 SQIVND (reference sequence). Here the CDR3 DNA reads TGTGCCAGTAGCCGAGTTGCAACTAATGAAAAACTGTTTTTT. The encoded protein is CASSRVATNEKLFF.

The chain is built from TRBV3-1 (or the pseudogene TRBV3-2) and TRBJ1-1; 9 bases fit TRBD1. This CDR3 has 17 amino acids. Germline CDR1 LGHDT, CDR2 YNNKEL (reference sequence). The J segment lost 6 bases and the V segment lost 6 bases, leaving 17 bases of the junction unmatched. The CDR3 DNA reads as TGTGCCAGCAGTCGAATGGCCGGGACAGGGCCTTCGTCTGAAGCTTTCTTT. It is translated as CASSRMAGTGPSSEAFF.

The chain uses TRBV15 and TRBJ2-5; weak D call: TRBD2 (6 bases). CDR3 length: 13 amino acids. From germline, CDR1 is LNHNV and CDR2 YYDKDF (reference sequence). V was shortened by 5 bases and J by 6 bases, with 13 bases between the two germline ends. The CDR3 loop is CATSAWEEQTQYF. For the CDR3, the DNA is TGTGCCACCAGCGCTTGGGAGGAACAGACCCAGTACTTC.

The genes are TRBV6-5 and TRBJ1-4; 8 bases are a match to TRBD1. The CDR3 sequence is 16 residues long. The J segment lost 8 bases and the V segment lost 4 bases, leaving 12 bases of the junction unmatched. Germline V CDR1 and CDR2: MNHEY, SVGAGI. The CDR3 region is CASSSHGTGPGEKLFF. Here the CDR3 DNA reads TGTGCCAGCAGTTCCCACGGGACAGGTCCAGGGGAAAAACTGTTTTTT.

V is TRBV6-5 and J is TRBJ2-1; the match to TRBD2 covers 8 bases. CDR3 length: 12 amino acids. The germline V gene has CDR1 MNHEY and CDR2 SVGAGI. V dropped 8 bases and J dropped 6; count of bases not matched to a gene: 3. The CDR3 DNA follows: TGTGCCAGCCTCGCGGGGGGCAATGAGCAGTTCTTC. It encodes CASLAGGNEQFF.